This record looks at one TCR beta chain sequence and its context. Its antigen is still unknown. This record belongs to a study of cytomegalovirus exposure and HLA in healthy donors. Study outcomes and limitations: According to the study, around 180 TCR beta chains were cytomegalovirus-associated.

Germline V gene lookup returns CDR1 SGDLS and CDR2 YYNGEE. Trimming took 0 bases from V and 1 from J; bases not matched to a gene: 6. This CDR3 is 17 amino acids long. The PCR contained 60 Vbeta and 13 Jbeta primers. The repertoire was sequenced with immunoSEQ multiplex PCR; TCRdb's copy has only in-frame clones and lacks some. Its table records 150,000 or so clones. This TCR came from a woman between 55 and 75 years old in good health and CMV-seronegative. The chain joins TRBV9 to TRBJ2-3, with 9 bases matching TRBD2. Sequenced input: PBMCs. For the CDR3, the DNA is TGTGCCAGCAGCGTAGAGAGAGCGGGGGGCCGCACAGATACGCAGTATTTT. Protein: CASSVERAGGRTDTQYF.